The rows below give T cell receptor beta chains drawn from one sample of a study of Graves' ophthalmopathy and Graves' hyperthyroidism. TCRdb itself ran the multiplex PCR reads through MiXCR, one entry per CDR3 protein. The sample carries roughly 220,000 distinct CDR3 sequences, about 47% recorded once. The sequencing sample was made of peripheral blood. The receptors stem from an adult man with Graves' ophthalmopathy. The CDR3 runs from the conserved cysteine through the conserved F or W. Fields, in order: D gene, clone size, J gene, V gene, CDR3 DNA, CDR3 protein. D genes are given only for firm matches. Expanded clones get a size class; other rows say once, few or many, or leave the size out.

TRBD1	.	TRBJ1-2	TRBV29-1	TGCAGCGCCGGCGAGGGGGCCCTATATGGCTACACCTTC	CSAGEGALYGYTF
TRBD2	.	TRBJ2-7	TRBV5-1	TGCGCCAGCAGCTTGGGCCTAGCGGGGAGCTCCTGCGAGCAGTACTTC	CASSLGLAGSSCEQYF
.	few	TRBJ2-5	TRBV7-3	TGTGCCAGCAGCGGAGGGACACCGGCGTTGGAGACCCAGTACTTC	CASSGGTPALETQYF
.	few	TRBJ1-1	TRBV7-6	TGTGCTAGCAGCTTAGGCAGGGGATTTGAAGCTTTCTTT	CASSLGRGFEAFF
.	.	TRBJ2-7	TRBV9	TGTGCCAGCAGCGCCGTGGGAGGCGAGCAGTACTTC	CASSAVGGEQYF
.	.	TRBJ1-4	TRBV5-1	TGCGCCAGCAGCTTCCGGGAGAGAACTAATGAAAAACTGTTTTTT	CASSFRERTNEKLFF
.	few	TRBJ1-2	TRBV10-3	TGTGCCAGCAGTTACTCGATGGGGGATGGCTACACCTTC	CASSYSMGDGYTF
.	few	TRBJ2-7	TRBV6-4	TGTGCCAGCAGTGACTCAACTCGGCACGAGCAGTACTTC	CASSDSTRHEQYF
TRBD1	.	TRBJ1-2	TRBV2	TGTGCCAGCAGCCAGGGGACAGGGAGGGGATATGGCTACACCTTC	CASSQGTGRGYGYTF
TRBD2	.	TRBJ2-7	TRBV10-3	TGTGCCAGCAGTCCGGGACTAGAGGTTCGCGAGCAGTACTTC	CASSPGLEVREQYF
TRBD2	many	TRBJ2-5	TRBV7-3	TGTGCCAGCCCAATTCGGGCGGGAGAGGAGACCCAGTACTTC	CASPIRAGEETQYF
.	.	TRBJ2-7	TRBV7-2	TGTGCCAGCAGCTTAGTCGGAGGGGGCTGGGAGCAGTACTTC	CASSLVGGGWEQYF
.	.	TRBJ1-2	TRBV7-3	TGTGCCAGCACCCGCGGGGGGGCATATCCGGGCTACACCTTC	CASTRGGAYPGYTF
.	.	TRBJ2-2	TRBV27	TGTGCCAGCACGACTAGGATGGCCGGGGAGCTGTTTTTT	CASTTRMAGELFF
.	.	TRBJ2-7	TRBV25-1	TGTGCCAGCAGTTCACGGGAAGGCGAGCAGTACTTC	CASSSREGEQYF
.	.	TRBJ1-2	TRBV29-1	TGCAGCGTTGAAGCCCGGGGCTACACCTTC	CSVEARGYTF
.	.	TRBJ1-3	TRBV2	TGTGCCAGCAGTGAATGGACACTCTCTGGAAACACCATATATTTT	CASSEWTLSGNTIYF
.	.	TRBJ2-2	TRBV7-3	TGTGCCAGCAGCCGATGGGTAGGGACCGGGGAGCTGTTTTTT	CASSRWVGTGELFF
.	few	TRBJ2-3	TRBV7-8	TGTGCCAGCAGCTTATATAGCAGCACAGATACGCAGTATTTT	CASSLYSSTDTQYF
TRBD1	.	TRBJ1-2	TRBV15	TGTGTCACCAGCAGAGATGTCCGGAGGGCAGGGGGGGACTATGGCTACACCTTC	CVTSRDVRRAGGDYGYTF
TRBD1	.	TRBJ2-7	TRBV28	TGTGCCAGCAGGGCCGGGACAGGGGGCGCGGAGGAGCAGTACTTC	CASRAGTGGAEEQYF
TRBD1	few	TRBJ1-1	TRBV7-8	TGTGCCAGCAGCCCCCGACAGGGTACCACTGAAGCTTTCTTT	CASSPRQGTTEAFF
.	few	TRBJ2-2	TRBV5-8	TGTGCCAGCAGCGCGGACGGACCGAACACCGGGGAGCTGTTTTTT	CASSADGPNTGELFF
.	.	TRBJ1-2	TRBV3-1	TGTGCCAGCAGCCGCGCAAGGTCGGGCTACACCTTC	CASSRARSGYTF
.	few	TRBJ1-1	TRBV7-2	TGTGCCAGCAGCTTGCAGGGGAGTACTGAAGCTTTCTTT	CASSLQGSTEAFF
TRBD1	.	TRBJ2-3	TRBV10-3	TGTGCCATCAGTGAGGTTGAGACAGGGCAACCAGATACGCAGTATTTT	CAISEVETGQPDTQYF
.	.	TRBJ2-7	TRBV7-2	TGTGCCAGCAGCTTAGCAGGACCGAGCTCCTACGAGCAGTACTTC	CASSLAGPSSYEQYF
TRBD2	many	TRBJ2-7	TRBV29-1	TGCAGCGTTGCATCGACGGGAGGGCAAGACGAGCAGTACTTC	CSVASTGGQDEQYF
.	.	TRBJ1-4	TRBV2	TGTGCCAGCAGTCAGGGCGGGTATGATGAAAAACTGTTTTTT	CASSQGGYDEKLFF
.	few	TRBJ1-2	TRBV15	TGTGCCACCAGCAGAGATCTGGGCCAGAGTTATGGCTACACCTTC	CATSRDLGQSYGYTF
TRBD1	.	TRBJ1-6	TRBV9	TGTGCCAGCAGCGTAGAAGGGGGCGATAATTCACCCCTCCACTTT	CASSVEGGDNSPLHF
TRBD1	few	TRBJ1-2	TRBV29-1	TGCAGCGTTGGGACAGGGGGGCGCTATGGCTACACCTTC	CSVGTGGRYGYTF
TRBD1	once	TRBJ1-4	TRBV9	TGTGCCAGCAGCGTGGACAGGGCAAGTGGAAAACTGTTTTTT	CASSVDRASGKLFF
.	.	TRBJ1-1	TRBV10-3	TGTGCCATCACCCTGGGCACTGGAGCTTTCTTT	CAITLGTGAFF
TRBD1	many	TRBJ1-2	TRBV29-1	TGCAGCGTTGAAACGCCAGGGGGCTATGATGGCTACACCTTC	CSVETPGGYDGYTF
TRBD1	many	TRBJ1-5	TRBV20-1	TGCAGTGCCACCGGACAGGGGGTCGAGAGGAGCAATCAGCCCCAGCATTTT	CSATGQGVERSNQPQHF
.	.	TRBJ1-4	TRBV15	TGTGCCACCAGCAGAGATAGGACTGCAACTAATGAAAAACTGTTTTTT	CATSRDRTATNEKLFF
.	.	TRBJ1-3	TRBV7-8	TGTGCCAGCAGCTTATCAGGATTGCTCTCTGGAAACACCATATATTTT	CASSLSGLLSGNTIYF
.	.	TRBJ2-5	TRBV7-9	TGTGCCAGCAGCTCAGAGAGGGACTACCAAGAGACCCAGTACTTC	CASSSERDYQETQYF
TRBD1	many	TRBJ1-2	TRBV24-1	TGTGCCACCAGTGACACGGGACAGGGCGGCTACACCTTC	CATSDTGQGGYTF
TRBD1	many	TRBJ1-6	TRBV29-1	TGCAGCCCGCCGGGACAGGAAGGTTCACCCCTCCACTTT	CSPPGQEGSPLHF
.	.	TRBJ1-4	TRBV9	TGTGCCAGCAGATCTCCACCGGACTCAGGGCGGAAACTGTTTTTT	CASRSPPDSGRKLFF
.	many	TRBJ1-2	TRBV29-1	TGCAGCGTTGAAGGGGACTCAGGGGGCTACACCTTC	CSVEGDSGGYTF
TRBD1	many	TRBJ1-2	TRBV7-8	TGTGCCAGCAGCACTCGACAGGGGGCGGGTGGCTACACCTTC	CASSTRQGAGGYTF
TRBD2	.	TRBJ2-2	TRBV20-1	TGCAGTGCTAGATCCGGGACTAGTGTCACCGGGGAGCTGTTTTTT	CSARSGTSVTGELFF
TRBD1	.	TRBJ2-6	TRBV19	TGTGCCAGTAGTATCAGGGACAGGGCGAAGTCTGGGGCCAACGTCCTGACTTTC	CASSIRDRAKSGANVLTF
.	few	TRBJ2-2	TRBV2	TGTGCCAGCATCGGCCAGATCACCGGGGAGCTGTTTTTT	CASIGQITGELFF
.	.	TRBJ1-5	TRBV10-1	TGCGCCAGCAGCTTGGCCAAGGGGGAGTACAATCAGCCCCAGCATTTT	CASSLAKGEYNQPQHF
.	.	TRBJ2-7	TRBV12-3/TRBV12-4	TGTGCCAGCAGTAAAACAGGTCGAGCCTACGAGCAGTACTTC	CASSKTGRAYEQYF
.	.	TRBJ1-2	TRBV29-1	TGCAGCTTGGTAGGGGCGGCGGCTAACTATGGCTACACCTTC	CSLVGAAANYGYTF
TRBD1	.	TRBJ1-2	TRBV12-3/TRBV12-4	TGTGCCAGCAGGCCAGGGGGCGCGAACTATGGCTACACCTTC	CASRPGGANYGYTF
.	.	TRBJ1-5	TRBV7-9	TGTGCCAGCAGCTTAGATTACACCCGGCAGCCCCAGCATTTT	CASSLDYTRQPQHF